The clone carrying this T cell receptor (beta chain) was seen many times. Its antigen is still unknown. V lost 5 bases and J 3 bases, leaving 11 bases between the germline ends. The CDR3 runs to 13 residues. In germline, CDR1 is MNHEY, CDR2 SMNVEV (reference sequence). This sample is drawn from a study of T cells in Graves' hyperthyroidism and ophthalmopathy. RNA transcripts served as the template for amplifying TCR beta CDR3 regions. The primer set for the first-round RT-PCR of the TCR CDR3 was HTBI. Using its own MiXCR run on the multiplex PCR reads, TCRdb lists one record per CDR3 protein. This table has over 350,000 distinct CDR3 sequences, about an eighth appearing once. Study-level results: Most clonotypes expanded in the thyroid (above 0.001) were also present in blood.

The sequence derives from a man aged 45-60 years with Graves' ophthalmopathy. The gene calls are TRBV27 and TRBJ2-7; D unclear. Sample: blood. The CDR3: CASSPAGLYEQYF. The CDR3, as DNA: TGTGCCAGCAGTCCCGCCGGTCTCTACGAGCAGTACTTC.